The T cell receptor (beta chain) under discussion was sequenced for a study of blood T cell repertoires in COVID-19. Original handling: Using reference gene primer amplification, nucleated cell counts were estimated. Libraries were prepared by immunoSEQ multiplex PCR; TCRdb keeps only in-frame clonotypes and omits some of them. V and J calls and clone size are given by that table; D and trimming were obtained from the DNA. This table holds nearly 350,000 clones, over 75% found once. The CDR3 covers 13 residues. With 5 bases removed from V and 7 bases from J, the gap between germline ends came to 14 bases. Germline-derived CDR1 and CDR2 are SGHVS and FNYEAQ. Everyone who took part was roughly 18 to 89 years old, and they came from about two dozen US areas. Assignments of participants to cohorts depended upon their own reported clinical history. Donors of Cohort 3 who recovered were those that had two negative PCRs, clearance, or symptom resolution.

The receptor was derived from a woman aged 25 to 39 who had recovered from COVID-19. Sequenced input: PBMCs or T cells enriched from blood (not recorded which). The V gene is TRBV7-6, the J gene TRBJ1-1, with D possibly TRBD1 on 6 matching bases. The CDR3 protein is CASSPTLDSEAFF. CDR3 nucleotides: TGTGCCAGCAGCCCAACCCTGGACAGTGAAGCTTTCTTT.